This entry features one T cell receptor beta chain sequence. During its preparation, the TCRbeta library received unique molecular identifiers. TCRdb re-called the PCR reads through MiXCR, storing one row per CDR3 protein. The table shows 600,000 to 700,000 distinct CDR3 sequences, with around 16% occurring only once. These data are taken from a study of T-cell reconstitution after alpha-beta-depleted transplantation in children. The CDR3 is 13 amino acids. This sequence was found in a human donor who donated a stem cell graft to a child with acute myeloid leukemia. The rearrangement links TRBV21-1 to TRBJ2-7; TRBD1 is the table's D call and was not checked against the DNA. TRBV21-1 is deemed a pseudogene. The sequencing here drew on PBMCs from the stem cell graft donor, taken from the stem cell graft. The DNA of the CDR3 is TGTGCCAGCAGCGACCGGGAATTATACGAGCAGTACGTC. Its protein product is CASSDRELYEQYV.